This TCR beta chain was retrieved from a study of shared clonotypes between healthy human individuals (dated by TCRdb to the early 2020s). Regarding the study in general: The cohort included three men and two women between 18 and 49 years of age. Per donor, three plates each were used for CD4 naive and CD4 memory, two for CD8 naive, and one for CD8 memory. To estimate repertoire size and how much clonotypes are shared between individuals, the study performed deep sequencing of blood TCR repertoires from about five healthy adults. Different laboratories and diverse techniques were used to prepare libraries and sequence TCR repertoires, to increase sequencing depth and limit assay-specific biases. Between about 0.94 and 8.9 billion PBMCs per donor were obtained by leukapheresis. Study-wide findings and limitations: Rarefaction of sorted-subset datasets indicated incomplete sequencing despite the large sequencing depth. Sharing across several donors was observed for roughly 5% of naive CD4, 3.5% of naive CD8, 2.3% of memory CD4, and roughly 0.4% of memory CD8 clonotypes. The genetic and exposure-history diversity represented was limited by the small number of donors. Based on pairwise subsampling, the degree of clonotype sharing among donors was expected to be affected by sequencing depth. Clonotypes shared by all four sorted-subset donors showed higher generation probabilities than non-shared clonotypes. Larger estimated clonotype richness was generally found for naive subsets than for memory subsets. Sampling was restricted to blood, and TCR repertoires in tissue are likely to differ from TCR repertoires in blood.

For this clone: Its antigen specificity is not known. No per-base quality is available; no much larger clone lies one base away. The same CDR3 also results from other DNA sequences found in this sample.

For the CD8 naive samples, CD45RO-negative cells were positively selected for CCR7, yielding a CD45RA+CCR7+ population from which TemRA cells were excluded. The donors were healthy, HIV-negative adults who had no recently reported acute infections or vaccinations. All donors were Caucasian adults living in Nashville, Tennessee, USA. Blood was collected by leukapheresis, and PBMCs were isolated by Ficoll-Histopaque density gradient centrifugation and then cryopreserved in liquid nitrogen vapor phase. Purity and quantity of every magnetically sorted T cell population were checked by analytical flow cytometry. From each sorted fraction, genomic DNA was isolated and quantified by UV absorbance on a Nanodrop 2000c. The germline ends are 9 bases apart after V is trimmed by 5 bases and J by 0 bases. The CDR3 sequence holds 14 residues, the cysteine and phenylalanine included. CDR3 DNA only is kept here, 42 bases in frame from base 1. The CDR1 and CDR2 encoded by the germline V gene (reference sequence) are LNHDA and SQIVND.

Using the deep immunoSEQ assay, multiplex PCR amplified TCR CDR3 regions from genomic DNA. For each cell subset, the extracted genomic DNA was distributed evenly across all wells of several immunoSEQ 96-well plates, and each plate served as one replicate. Each replicate PCR for sorted subsets received roughly 200 ng genomic DNA, equal to tens of thousands of T cell genomes. The purified libraries were quantified using a Qubit 3.0 fluorometer, sized with a Bioanalyzer 2100, and then quantified again using the KAPA Library Quantification kit. A separate single-read 150-cycle Illumina NextSeq 550 flow cell was used to sequence each immunoSEQ 96-well plate. Concerning the study's data processing: Because only junctional sequences without quality scores were contained in the immunoSEQ output, filtering matching that applied to full-length reads could not be performed. Sequences were annotated with PyIR, a Python wrapper for IgBLAST v1.9, using IMGT germline references to assign V/J genes and CDR3. Reads were removed for weak V/J assignments (E-value above 1e-6), missing CDR3, stop codons, out-of-frame junctions, or ambiguous translated residues. V3J clonotypes were defined as sequences sharing an identical inferred V gene, J gene, and CDR3 amino acid sequence. To compute the percentage overlap between repertoires, the number of shared unique clonotypes was divided by the size of the smaller repertoire. Repertoire richness was assessed with RTK rarefaction, the Chao1 estimator, and Recon v2.1 estimates of unobserved clonotypes. Generation probabilities for all TCRbeta clonotypes obtained by the gDNA method from a handful of donors were computed using OLGA. Not all clones reach the TCRdb copy of this immuneACCESS table, which keeps in-frame sequences only. Checked studies attribute under half of the gap to unresolved V genes and leave the rest unexplained. V, J and clone size were drawn from that table, and D and trimming were deduced from the DNA. This sample is represented by roughly 2 million clones; approximately 94% of them were singletons. 0.85% to 1.3% of the sample is held by the ten biggest clonotypes.

In this chain, TRBV19 is recombined with TRBJ2-3; a tentative D call is TRBD1 (6 bases match). The specimen was naive CD8+ T cells sorted from blood. In the paper's terms, the cell subset or site label means: CD45RA+CCR7+. This receptor was taken from a man aged 18 to 29 in good health. The CDR3 region has the sequence CASSSGTSTDTQYF. The bases are TGTGCCAGTAGTTCCGGGACAAGCACAGATACGCAGTATTTT.